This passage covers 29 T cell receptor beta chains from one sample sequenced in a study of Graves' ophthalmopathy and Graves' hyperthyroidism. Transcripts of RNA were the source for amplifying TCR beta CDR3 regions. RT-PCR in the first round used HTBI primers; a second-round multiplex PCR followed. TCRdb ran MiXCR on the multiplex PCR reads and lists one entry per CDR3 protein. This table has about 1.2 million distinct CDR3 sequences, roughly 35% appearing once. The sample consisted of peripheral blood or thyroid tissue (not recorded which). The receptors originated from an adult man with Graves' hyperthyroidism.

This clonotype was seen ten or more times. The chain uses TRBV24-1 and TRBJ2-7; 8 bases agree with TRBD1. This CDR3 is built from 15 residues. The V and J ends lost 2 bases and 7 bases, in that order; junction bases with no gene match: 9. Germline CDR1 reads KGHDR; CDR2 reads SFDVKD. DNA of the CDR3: TGTGCCACCAGTGATTCGACCTCAGGGGGCGGTGAGCAGTACTTC. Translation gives CATSDSTSGGGEQYF.

The CDR3 DNA reads TGTGCCAGCAGCCCCCGGGGTCTTTACCAAGAGACCCAGTACTTC. Encoded protein: CASSPRGLYQETQYF. V is TRBV11-2 and J is TRBJ2-5; weak D call: TRBD2 (5 bases). The CDR3 is 15 residues long. V was clipped by 5 bases and J by 0 bases, with 13 bases between them. Germline CDR1 and CDR2: SGHAT and FQNNGV.

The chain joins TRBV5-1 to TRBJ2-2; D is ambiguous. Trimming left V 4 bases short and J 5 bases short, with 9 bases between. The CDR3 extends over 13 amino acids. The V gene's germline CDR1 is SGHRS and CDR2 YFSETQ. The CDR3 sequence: CASSGLGTGELFF. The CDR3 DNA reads TGCGCCAGCAGCGGCTTGGGAACCGGGGAGCTGTTTTTT.

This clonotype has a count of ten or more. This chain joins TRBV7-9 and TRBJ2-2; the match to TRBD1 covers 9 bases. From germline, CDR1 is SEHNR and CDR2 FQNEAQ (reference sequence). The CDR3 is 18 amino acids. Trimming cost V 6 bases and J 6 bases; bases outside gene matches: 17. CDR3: CASSRTGTGTFGAGELFF. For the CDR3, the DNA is TGTGCCAGCAGTCGAACCGGGACAGGGACGTTTGGGGCCGGGGAGCTGTTTTTT.

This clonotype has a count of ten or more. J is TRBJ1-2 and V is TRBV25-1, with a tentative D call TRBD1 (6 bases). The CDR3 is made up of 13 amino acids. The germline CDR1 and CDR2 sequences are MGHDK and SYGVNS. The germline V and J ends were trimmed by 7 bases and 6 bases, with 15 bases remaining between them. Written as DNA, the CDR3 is TGTGCCAGCACCCGGGAGGGGGTCCATGGCTACACCTTC. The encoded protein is CASTREGVHGYTF.

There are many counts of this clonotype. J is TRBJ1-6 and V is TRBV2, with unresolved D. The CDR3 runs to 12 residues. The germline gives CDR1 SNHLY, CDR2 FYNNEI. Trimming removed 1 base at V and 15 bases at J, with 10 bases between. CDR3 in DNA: TGTGCCAGCAGTGAAGGGCTCACGTACCTCCACTTT. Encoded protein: CASSEGLTYLHF.

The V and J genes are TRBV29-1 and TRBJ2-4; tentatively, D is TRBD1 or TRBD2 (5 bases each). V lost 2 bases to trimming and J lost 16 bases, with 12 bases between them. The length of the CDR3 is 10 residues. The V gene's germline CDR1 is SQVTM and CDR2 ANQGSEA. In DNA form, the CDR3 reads TGCAGCGTTGAAAGGGGACGCGGCTACTTC. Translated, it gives CSVERGRGYF.

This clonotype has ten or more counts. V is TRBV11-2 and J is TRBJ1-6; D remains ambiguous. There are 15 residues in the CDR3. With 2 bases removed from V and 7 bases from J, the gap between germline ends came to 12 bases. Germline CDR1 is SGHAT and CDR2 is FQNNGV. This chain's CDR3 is CASSLRVLENSPLHF. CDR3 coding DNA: TGTGCCAGCAGCTTACGGGTTTTGGAGAATTCACCCCTCCACTTT.

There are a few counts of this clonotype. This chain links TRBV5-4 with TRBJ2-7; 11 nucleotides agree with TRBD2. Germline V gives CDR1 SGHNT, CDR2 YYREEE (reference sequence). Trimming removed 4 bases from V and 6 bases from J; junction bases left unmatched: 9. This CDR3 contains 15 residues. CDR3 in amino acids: CASSTLAGGSGEQYF. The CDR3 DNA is TGTGCCAGCAGCACCCTAGCGGGAGGATCTGGCGAGCAGTACTTC.

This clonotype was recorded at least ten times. The CDR3 here is CASSEAMANVLTF. The DNA for the CDR3 is TGTGCCAGTAGTGAGGCTATGGCCAACGTCCTGACTTTC. The chain links TRBV19 to TRBJ2-6, with D uncertain. This CDR3 is 13 amino acids long. CDR1 and CDR2 (germline): LNHDA, SQIVND (reference sequence). Trimming shortened V by 5 bases and J by 6 bases, and 8 bases separated the two germline ends.

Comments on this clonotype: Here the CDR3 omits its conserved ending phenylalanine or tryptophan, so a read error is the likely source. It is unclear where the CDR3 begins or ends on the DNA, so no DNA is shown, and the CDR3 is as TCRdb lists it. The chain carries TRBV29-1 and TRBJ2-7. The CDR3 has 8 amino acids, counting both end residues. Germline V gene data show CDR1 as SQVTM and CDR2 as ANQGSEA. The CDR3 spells CSVEGQAY.

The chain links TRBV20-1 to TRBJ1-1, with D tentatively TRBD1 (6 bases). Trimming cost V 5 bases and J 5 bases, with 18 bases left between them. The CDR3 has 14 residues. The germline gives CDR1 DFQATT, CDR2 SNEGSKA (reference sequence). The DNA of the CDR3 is TGCAGTGCTCTCTCAGGAGGGGGGGCGACTGAAGCTTTCTTT. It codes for CSALSGGGATEAFF.

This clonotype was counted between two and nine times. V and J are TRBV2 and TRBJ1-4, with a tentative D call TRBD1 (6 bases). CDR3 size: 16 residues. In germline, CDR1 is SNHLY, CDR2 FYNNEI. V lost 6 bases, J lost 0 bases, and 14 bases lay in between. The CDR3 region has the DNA TGTGCCAGCAGGGAGGGCAGGGGCGCAACTAATGAAAAACTGTTTTTT. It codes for CASREGRGATNEKLFF.

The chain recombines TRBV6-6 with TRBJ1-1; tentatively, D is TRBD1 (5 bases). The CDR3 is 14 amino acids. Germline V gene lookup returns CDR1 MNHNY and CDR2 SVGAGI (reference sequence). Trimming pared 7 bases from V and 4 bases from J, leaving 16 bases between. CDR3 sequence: CASIKIQGFTEAFF. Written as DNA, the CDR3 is TGTGCCAGCATTAAGATCCAGGGATTCACTGAAGCTTTCTTT.

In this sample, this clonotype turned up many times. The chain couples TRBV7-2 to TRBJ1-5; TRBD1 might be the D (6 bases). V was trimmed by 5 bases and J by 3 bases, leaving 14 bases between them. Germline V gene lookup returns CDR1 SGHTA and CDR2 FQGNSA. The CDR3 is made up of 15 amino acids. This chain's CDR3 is CASSLTGVDNQPQHF. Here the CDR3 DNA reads TGTGCCAGCAGCCTGACAGGCGTTGACAATCAGCCCCAGCATTTT.

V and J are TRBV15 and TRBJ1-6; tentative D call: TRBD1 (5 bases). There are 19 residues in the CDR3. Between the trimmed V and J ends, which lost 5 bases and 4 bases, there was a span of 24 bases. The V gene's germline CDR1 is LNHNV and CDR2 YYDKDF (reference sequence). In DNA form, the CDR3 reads TGTGCCACCAGCGACTGGCGGGGCGCTGGAAGTGGGTATAATTCACCCCTCCACTTT. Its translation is CATSDWRGAGSGYNSPLHF.

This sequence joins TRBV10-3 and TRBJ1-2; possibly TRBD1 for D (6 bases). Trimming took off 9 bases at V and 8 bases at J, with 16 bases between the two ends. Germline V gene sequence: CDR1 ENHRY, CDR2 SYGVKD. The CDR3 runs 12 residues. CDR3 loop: CAILTGTHGYTF. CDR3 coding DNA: TGTGCCATTCTAACAGGGACTCACGGCTACACCTTC.

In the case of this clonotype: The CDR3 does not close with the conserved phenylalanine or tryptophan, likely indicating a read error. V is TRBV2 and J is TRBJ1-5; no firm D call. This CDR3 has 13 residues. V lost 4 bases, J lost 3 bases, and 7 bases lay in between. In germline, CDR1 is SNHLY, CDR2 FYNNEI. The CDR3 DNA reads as TGTGCCAGCAGTGTTCGGGCCAATCAGCCCCAGCATTCT. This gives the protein CASSVRANQPQHS.

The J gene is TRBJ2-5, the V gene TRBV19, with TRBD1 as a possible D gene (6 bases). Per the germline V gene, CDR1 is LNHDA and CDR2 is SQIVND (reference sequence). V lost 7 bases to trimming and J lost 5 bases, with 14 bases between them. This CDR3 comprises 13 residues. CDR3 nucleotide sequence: TGTGCCAGTAACAAGGACAGTACGGAGACCCAGTACTTC. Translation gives CASNKDSTETQYF.

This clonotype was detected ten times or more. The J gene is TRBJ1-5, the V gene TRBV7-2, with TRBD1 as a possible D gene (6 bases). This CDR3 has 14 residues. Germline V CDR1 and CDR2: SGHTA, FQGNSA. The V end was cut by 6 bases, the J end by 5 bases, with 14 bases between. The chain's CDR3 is CASRPKGEYQPQHF. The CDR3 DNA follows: TGTGCCAGCAGACCCAAGGGGGAGTATCAGCCCCAGCATTTT.

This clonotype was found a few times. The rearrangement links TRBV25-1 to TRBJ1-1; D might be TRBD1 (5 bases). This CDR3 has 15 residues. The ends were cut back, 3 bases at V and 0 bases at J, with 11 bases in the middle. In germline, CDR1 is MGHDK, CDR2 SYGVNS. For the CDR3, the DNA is TGTGCCAGCAGTGAGGGGCCGGGCTTGAACACTGAAGCTTTCTTT. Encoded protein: CASSEGPGLNTEAFF.

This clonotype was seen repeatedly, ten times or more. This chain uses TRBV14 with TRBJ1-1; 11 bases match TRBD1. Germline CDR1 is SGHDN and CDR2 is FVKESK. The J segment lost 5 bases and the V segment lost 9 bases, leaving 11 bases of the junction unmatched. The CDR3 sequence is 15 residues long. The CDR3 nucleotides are TGTGCCAGTTCCCGGGACAGGGGGACATATACTGAAGCTTTCTTT. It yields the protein CASSRDRGTYTEAFF.

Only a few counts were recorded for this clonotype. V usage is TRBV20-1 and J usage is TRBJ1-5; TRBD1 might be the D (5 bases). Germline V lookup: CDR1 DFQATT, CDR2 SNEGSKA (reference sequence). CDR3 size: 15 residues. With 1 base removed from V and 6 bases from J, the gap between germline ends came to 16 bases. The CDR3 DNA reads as TGCAGTGCTAGAGTCGCGGGGGTCTTGGGTCAGCCCCAGCATTTT. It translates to CSARVAGVLGQPQHF.

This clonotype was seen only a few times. DNA for the CDR3: TGCGCCAGCAGCGGACAGCCCGGGGACTACGAGCAGTACTTC. Translated: CASSGQPGDYEQYF. The chain is built from TRBV5-1 and TRBJ2-7, with TRBD1 as a possible D gene (6 bases). There are 14 residues in the CDR3. V gave up 4 bases and J gave up 3 bases, with 14 bases separating them. Germline V gives CDR1 SGHRS, CDR2 YFSETQ.

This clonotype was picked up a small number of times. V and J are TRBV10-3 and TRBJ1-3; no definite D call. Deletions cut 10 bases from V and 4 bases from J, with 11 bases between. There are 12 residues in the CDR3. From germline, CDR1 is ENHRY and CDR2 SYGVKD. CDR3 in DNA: TGTGCCACTCGGACTGGGGGAAACACCATATATTTT. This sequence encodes CATRTGGNTIYF.

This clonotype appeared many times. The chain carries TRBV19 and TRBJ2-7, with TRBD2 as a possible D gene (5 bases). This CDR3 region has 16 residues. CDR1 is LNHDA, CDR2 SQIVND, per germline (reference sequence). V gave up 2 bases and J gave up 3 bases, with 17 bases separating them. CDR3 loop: CASSIFASSLLYEQYF. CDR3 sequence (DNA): TGTGCCAGTAGTATATTCGCTAGCTCACTTCTCTACGAGCAGTACTTC.

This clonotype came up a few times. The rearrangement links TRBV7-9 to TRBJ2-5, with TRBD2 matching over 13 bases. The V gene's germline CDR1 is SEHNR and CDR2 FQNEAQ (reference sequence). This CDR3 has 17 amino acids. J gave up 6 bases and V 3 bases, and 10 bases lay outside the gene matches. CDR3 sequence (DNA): TGTGCCAGCAGCTTCGGACTAGCGGGAGAGGCGACAAAGACCCAGTACTTC. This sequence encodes CASSFGLAGEATKTQYF.

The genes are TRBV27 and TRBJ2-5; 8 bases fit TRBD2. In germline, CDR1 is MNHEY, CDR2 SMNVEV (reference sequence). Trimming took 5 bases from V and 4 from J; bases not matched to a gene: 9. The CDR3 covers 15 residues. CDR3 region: CASSNAGGRVETQYF. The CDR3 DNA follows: TGTGCCAGCAGTAATGCGGGGGGCCGTGTAGAGACCCAGTACTTC.

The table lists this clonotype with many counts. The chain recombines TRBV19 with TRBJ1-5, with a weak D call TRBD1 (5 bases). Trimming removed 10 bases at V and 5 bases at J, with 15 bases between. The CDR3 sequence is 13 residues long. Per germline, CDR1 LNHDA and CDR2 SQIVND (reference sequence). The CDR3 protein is CATVNPGDQPQHF. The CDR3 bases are TGTGCCACCGTAAATCCGGGGGATCAGCCCCAGCATTTT.